This T cell receptor (beta chain) was identified during a study of a mutant IDH1 vaccine in newly diagnosed glioma. In the study overall: Vaccines were first given 4-6 weeks after radiotherapy alone, or with temozolomide cycles.

Only a few counts were recorded for this clone. Its specificity is unknown. Using immunoSEQ multiplex PCR, the repertoire was profiled, and TCRdb retains in-frame clones only, with some absent. Seen here are about 65,000 clones, roughly 84% observed once, and the top ten hold less than 5%. Documented time point: week 23, last vaccination. The vaccine gave 300 ug of a 20-mer mutant IDH1 peptide subcutaneously per dose. CDR1 and CDR2 from the germline V gene are MDHEN and SYDVKM. There are 13 residues in the CDR3. With 7 bases clipped from V and 3 bases from J, the junction kept 3 bases outside the gene matches. Study-level results: Changes to the top peripheral T cell clonotypes appeared unrelated to pseudoprogression.

Sequencing was performed on PBMCs, taken from a glioma patient whose treatment included an IDH1 peptide vaccine. The chain uses TRBV28 and TRBJ1-5, with 7 nucleotides matching TRBD1. The clonotype originates from a man between 25 and 39 years old with glioma. The CDR3 nucleotides read TGTGCCAGCACAGACAGGGTCAATCAGCCCCAGCATTTT. Amino acids: CASTDRVNQPQHF.